These T cell receptor beta chains were read from a single sample in a study of blood T cell repertoires in COVID-19. TCRdb's copy holds only in-frame clones and misses some; the assay was immunoSEQ multiplex PCR. The sample yields 210,000 or so clones, about four fifths seen once. Sequenced material: PBMCs or T cells enriched from blood (not recorded which). The source is a woman aged 45-65 years with acute COVID-19. The CDR3 runs from the conserved cysteine through the conserved F or W. D genes are given only for firm matches. A clone size is listed for some rows: how often the clone was seen (once, few, many), or a class if it is expanded.

J gene	V gene	clone size	D gene	CDR3 protein	CDR3 DNA
TRBJ1-2	TRBV7-9	-	TRBD1	CASSRKTTGQIYNGYTF	TGTGCCAGCAGTCGTAAGACTACGGGACAGATCTATAATGGCTACACCTTC
TRBJ1-6	TRBV18	-	-	CASSPSAGTPLHF	TGTGCCAGCTCACCATCGGCGGGTACACCCCTCCACTTT
TRBJ2-7	TRBV28	few	TRBD2	CASVPHSGSYTYEQYF	TGTGCCAGCGTCCCTCATAGCGGGAGCTACACCTACGAGCAGTACTTC
TRBJ1-1	TRBV12-3/TRBV12-4	-	TRBD1	CASTLDRVEAFF	TGTGCCAGCACCCTAGACAGGGTTGAAGCTTTCTTT
TRBJ2-1	TRBV3-1/TRBV3-2	-	TRBD2	CASSPGLARTRAQFF	TGTGCCAGCAGCCCCGGACTAGCGAGGACAAGGGCGCAGTTCTTC
TRBJ2-1	TRBV1	-	-	CTSSQDSGGPYNEQFF	TGCACCAGCAGCCAAGATAGCGGGGGCCCCTACAATGAGCAGTTCTTC
TRBJ1-1	TRBV19	-	TRBD1	CASSIVETGEENTEAFF	TGTGCCAGTAGTATTGTTGAGACAGGGGAGGAGAACACTGAAGCTTTCTTT
TRBJ2-3	TRBV28	-	-	CASSLSPGLGASTDTQYF	TGTGCCAGCAGTTTGTCCCCAGGTTTGGGCGCGAGCACAGATACGCAGTATTTT
TRBJ1-1	TRBV3-1/TRBV3-2	-	-	CASSQSGVRDAEAFF	TGTGCCAGCAGCCAATCGGGAGTGAGGGACGCAGAAGCTTTCTTT
TRBJ2-5	TRBV24-1	-	-	CATRDTVGETQYF	TGTGCCACCAGGGACACGGTGGGCGAGACCCAGTACTTC
TRBJ1-1	TRBV19	-	TRBD1	CASTVTGGTEAFF	TGTGCCAGTACCGTGACAGGGGGCACTGAAGCTTTCTTT